This T cell receptor beta chain was captured by sequencing in a study of blood T cells in healthy people across ages. This clonotype has more than one count but fewer than ten. The antigen is unknown. This CDR3 contains 15 residues. Germline V gene data show CDR1 as DFQATT and CDR2 as SNEGSKA (reference sequence). The V and J ends lost 0 bases and 5 bases, in that order; junction bases with no gene match: 9. Findings and caveats of the study: Unsorted PBMC material precluded a definitive naive versus antigen-experienced comparison. Both naive CD4+ cell counts and diversity were greater in long-lived donors than in aged donors.

Using a J-beta primer mix together with a sample-barcoded 5' primer, a second PCR was run for about 7 to 12 cycles. Each of the cDNA molecules was tagged by a template-switch adaptor with 12 random nucleotides. CDR3-containing paired-end reads numbering at least 2.5 million came from each sample. MiXCR, applied by TCRdb to the 5' RACE reads, yields one record per CDR3 protein. Here the sample spans about 830,000 distinct CDR3 sequences, less than 80% being singletons. The chain carries TRBV20-1 and TRBJ2-5; TRBD1 aligns across 7 bases. The sequenced sample consisted of blood. This clonotype was sampled from a man aged 25 to 40 in good health. CDR3: CSARDDREVGETQYF. CDR3 in DNA: TGCAGTGCTAGAGATGACAGGGAAGTTGGGGAGACCCAGTACTTC.